Presented here are 32 T cell receptor beta chains from one specimen sequenced in a study of Tregs in tolerant kidney transplant recipients. Using immunoSEQ multiplex PCR, the repertoire was profiled, and TCRdb retains in-frame clones only, with some absent. The sample lists about 72,000 clones; just under 95% were seen once. This sample comprised CD8+ T cells from blood, obtained before the transplant. Receptor source: a human donor who received a combined kidney and bone marrow transplant.

The genes are TRBV7-9 and TRBJ2-1, with TRBD2 as a possible D gene (6 bases). V was clipped by 0 bases and J by 5 bases, with 14 bases between them. Per the germline V gene, CDR1 is SEHNR and CDR2 is FQNEAQ (reference sequence). This CDR3 has 16 amino acids. CDR3 DNA sequence: TGTGCCAGCAGCTTAGCACGGGACTTTAGGGACAATGAGCAGTTCTTC. This codes for CASSLARDFRDNEQFF.

This clone was observed a single time. The chain is built from TRBV15 and TRBJ1-5; D is possibly TRBD1 (6 bases). Trimming removed 1 base from V and 4 bases from J, with 11 bases in between. The CDR3 extends over 15 amino acids. Germline V gene lookup returns CDR1 LNHNV and CDR2 YYDKDF (reference sequence). In DNA form, the CDR3 reads TGTGCCACCAGCAGAGGACAGGCTTCTAATCAGCCCCAGCATTTT. Translation gives CATSRGQASNQPQHF.

V is TRBV4-1 and J is TRBJ2-7; TRBD1 aligns across 7 bases. The V gene's germline CDR1 is MGHRA and CDR2 YSYEKL. The V segment lost 1 base and the J segment 4 bases; nucleotides outside the gene matches: 4. The CDR3 runs 14 residues. Here the CDR3 DNA reads TGCGCCAGCAGCCAAGCTTCAGGGGGTTACGAGCAGTACTTC. It translates to CASSQASGGYEQYF.

J is TRBJ2-3 and V is TRBV4-1; a weak D match, TRBD2 (6 bases). Germline CDR1 MGHRA, CDR2 YSYEKL. Trimming shortened V by 7 bases and J by 3 bases, and 17 bases separated the two germline ends. This CDR3 has 15 amino acids. The CDR3 reads CASNGMGGGTDTQYF. In DNA form, the CDR3 reads TGCGCCAGCAATGGTATGGGCGGAGGGACAGATACGCAGTATTTT.

This chain uses TRBV27 with TRBJ2-2, with TRBD2 matching 9 bases. This CDR3 is built from 15 residues. Germline V lookup: CDR1 MNHEY, CDR2 SMNVEV (reference sequence). V lost 5 bases and J lost 6; bases outside the gene matches: 7. Here the CDR3 DNA reads TGTGCCAGCAGTCGGGCGGGGGGGGGAGCCGGGGAGCTGTTTTTT. Encoded protein: CASSRAGGGAGELFF.

J is TRBJ2-7 and V is TRBV30; 9 nucleotides align to TRBD1. Germline lookup yields CDR1 GTSNPN and CDR2 SVGIG (reference sequence). The V gene end was trimmed by 7 bases and the J gene end by 2 bases; junction bases not matched to a gene: 6. This CDR3 has 13 residues. This chain's CDR3 is CALGGQGPYEQYF. The CDR3 DNA sequence: TGTGCCTTGGGGGGACAGGGACCCTACGAGCAGTACTTC.

The chain employs TRBV7-3 and TRBJ2-1, with 9 bases lining up with TRBD2. The germline V gene encodes CDR1 SGHTA and CDR2 FQGTGA. The CDR3 sequence is 16 residues long. V was clipped by 2 bases and J by 2 bases; unmatched bases: 4. CDR3 protein: CASSLVAGGPYNEQFF. The CDR3 nucleotides read TGTGCCAGCAGCTTAGTCGCGGGAGGGCCCTACAATGAGCAGTTCTTC.

This sequence joins TRBV7-2 and TRBJ2-1; TRBD1 aligns across 9 bases. With V trimmed by 6 bases and J by 2 bases, 8 bases remained unmatched. CDR3 length: 16 amino acids. The germline V gene has CDR1 SGHTA and CDR2 FQGNSA. The CDR3 reads CASRLRDRAPYNEQFF. CDR3 sequence (DNA): TGTGCCAGCAGGCTTAGGGACAGGGCCCCCTACAATGAGCAGTTCTTC.

V is TRBV2 and J is TRBJ2-7, with D maybe TRBD1 (5 bases). With 2 bases removed from V and 2 bases from J, the gap between germline ends came to 16 bases. The germline CDR1 and CDR2 sequences are SNHLY and FYNNEI. The CDR3 is 16 residues long. The CDR3 loop is CASSERGTYFPYEQYF. The CDR3 region has the DNA TGTGCCAGCAGTGAAAGGGGCACCTACTTCCCCTACGAGCAGTACTTC.

The genes are TRBV27 and TRBJ2-1, with D possibly matching TRBD2 (5 bases). Germline V gives CDR1 MNHEY, CDR2 SMNVEV (reference sequence). The CDR3 has 14 residues. V lost 5 bases and J 0 bases, leaving 8 bases between the germline ends. The CDR3 spells CASSVRDSYNEQFF. The CDR3 nucleotides read TGTGCCAGCAGTGTTCGGGACTCCTACAATGAGCAGTTCTTC.

This chain joins TRBV9 and TRBJ2-5; 11 bases match TRBD2. V shed 0 bases and J 6 bases; nucleotides not matched to a gene: 16. CDR3 size: 19 residues. Germline CDR1 is SGDLS and CDR2 is YYNGEE. CDR3 coding DNA: TGTGCCAGCAGCGTAGCAGGTAGCGGGGGGGCAGGAGACCTCAAGACCCAGTACTTC. This codes for CASSVAGSGGAGDLKTQYF.

This chain joins TRBV19 and TRBJ2-1; D ambiguous. Trimming removed 5 bases at V and 9 bases at J, with 8 bases between. CDR1 and CDR2 (germline): LNHDA, SQIVND (reference sequence). The CDR3 is 11 residues long. CDR3 DNA: TGTGCCAGTAGTTTGAGTATTGAGCAGTTCTTC. Its translation is CASSLSIEQFF.

V is TRBV29-1 and J is TRBJ2-1; D uncertain. The V end was cut by 8 bases, the J end by 5 bases, with 10 bases between. From germline, CDR1 is SQVTM and CDR2 ANQGSEA. This CDR3 region has 11 residues. CDR3 nucleotides: TGCAGCATCCGTGAGGACAATGAGCAGTTCTTC. The encoded protein is CSIREDNEQFF.

This clone was seen just once. The rearrangement joins TRBV9 to TRBJ2-5; possibly TRBD1 for D (6 bases). The CDR3 is made up of 15 amino acids. Germline CDR1 SGDLS, CDR2 YYNGEE. Trimming stripped 0 bases from V and 2 bases from J, with 11 bases between. The CDR3 loop is CASSVGWQGQETQYF. The CDR3 region has the DNA TGTGCCAGCAGCGTAGGTTGGCAGGGGCAAGAGACCCAGTACTTC.

This clone has a single count. The sample carries other DNA sequences with the same CDR3. The chain uses TRBV4-1 and TRBJ2-7; D call uncertain. Germline V CDR1 and CDR2: MGHRA, YSYEKL. The CDR3 spans 13 residues. With 2 bases removed from V and 0 bases from J, the gap between germline ends came to 5 bases. CDR3 protein: CASSQRGSYEQYF. The CDR3 DNA reads as TGCGCCAGCAGCCAAAGAGGCTCCTACGAGCAGTACTTC.

V usage is TRBV4-1 and J usage is TRBJ1-1; tentatively, D is TRBD1 (6 bases). Germline V CDR1 and CDR2: MGHRA, YSYEKL. V was pared by 1 base and J by 1 base, with 10 bases between. This CDR3 contains 15 residues. The CDR3 protein is CASSQGSGANTEAFF. In DNA form, the CDR3 reads TGCGCCAGCAGCCAAGGCTCAGGGGCGAACACTGAAGCTTTCTTT.

The CDR3 DNA sequence: TGCGCCAGCAGCTTGGAACAAGACTATGGCTACACCTTC. It translates to CASSLEQDYGYTF. This rearrangement joins TRBV5-1 to TRBJ1-2; D not certain. This CDR3 has 13 amino acids. V lost 0 bases and J 3 bases, leaving 6 bases between the germline ends. Germline V gene data show CDR1 as SGHRS and CDR2 as YFSETQ.

This clone is labeled medium-sized. This sequence joins TRBV4-3 and TRBJ1-2, with D unresolved. The V and J ends lost 0 bases and 7 bases respectively, with 15 bases between them. This CDR3 region has 15 residues. Germline V gene sequence: CDR1 LGHNA, CDR2 YSLEER. CDR3 region: CASSQDMAGFGGYTF. CDR3 DNA sequence: TGCGCCAGCAGCCAAGATATGGCGGGGTTTGGTGGCTACACCTTC.

The rearrangement uses TRBV5-1 and TRBJ2-2, with 8 nucleotides matching TRBD1. V lost 1 base and J lost 5; bases outside the gene matches: 4. Per the germline V gene, CDR1 is SGHRS and CDR2 is YFSETQ. The CDR3 runs 15 residues. As DNA, the CDR3 is TGCGCCAGCAGCTTGTCAGGGGGCTTGACCGGGGAGCTGTTTTTT. This translates into CASSLSGGLTGELFF.

A few counts support this clone. The J gene is TRBJ1-5, the V gene TRBV19; no firm D call. CDR1 and CDR2 (germline): LNHDA, SQIVND (reference sequence). The CDR3 runs 13 residues. Trimming cost V 3 bases and J 7 bases, with 10 bases left between them. The chain's CDR3 is CASSISRGQPQHF. CDR3 nucleotides: TGTGCCAGTAGTATCTCTAGAGGGCAGCCCCAGCATTTT.

This clone was seen only once. This rearrangement joins TRBV18 to TRBJ1-2; 7 nucleotides line up with TRBD1. V lost 7 bases and J lost 7; bases outside the gene matches: 6. The CDR3 has 12 amino acids. Germline V gives CDR1 KGHSH, CDR2 LQKENI. The CDR3 DNA is TGTGCCAGCTGGACCACAGGGGTTGGCTACACCTTC. This gives the protein CASWTTGVGYTF. The entire variable domain, with the rest obtained from reference TRBV18 and TRBJ1-2, is as follows: NAGVMQNPRHLVRRRGQEARLRCSPMKGHSHVYWYRQLPEEGLKFMVYLQKENIIDESGMPKERFSAEFPKEGPSILRIQQVVRGDSAAYFCASWTTGVGYTFGSGTRLTVV.

The chain is built from TRBV11-3 and TRBJ2-7; 8 bases are shared with TRBD2. Germline CDR1 SGHNT, CDR2 YENEEA. The CDR3 loop spans 16 amino acids. Trimming at V came to 5 bases and at J to 1 base, leaving 10 bases not matched to a gene. For the CDR3, the DNA is TGTGCCAGCAGCCTCCGAGCGGGAGCGTCGTCCTACGAGCAGTACTTC. This encodes CASSLRAGASSYEQYF.

The rearrangement joins TRBV19 to TRBJ2-1; D possibly corresponds to TRBD2 (6 bases). The length of the CDR3 is 12 residues. Looked up from germline, CDR1 is LNHDA and CDR2 is SQIVND (reference sequence). The CDR3 DNA reads TGTGCTTCTCAGGAGGGCAGCAATGAGCAGTTCTTC. It translates to CASQEGSNEQFF.

This rearrangement joins TRBV6-5 to TRBJ2-5; 11 positions agree with TRBD2. This CDR3 is 13 amino acids long. Germline values: CDR1 MNHEY, CDR2 SVGAGI. V was pared by 5 bases and J by 5 bases, with 1 base of the junction left unmatched. The CDR3 spells CASSIAGGETQYF. The CDR3 DNA follows: TGTGCCAGCAGTATAGCGGGGGGGGAGACCCAGTACTTC.

The chain links TRBV27 to TRBJ2-6, with TRBD1 matching over 7 bases. Per the germline V gene, CDR1 is MNHEY and CDR2 is SMNVEV (reference sequence). The CDR3 sequence is 16 residues long. The junction had 4 bases not matched to a gene; V was cut back by 1 base and J by 4 bases. CDR3 nucleotide sequence: TGTGCCAGCAGTTTATTGACAGGGTCCGGGGCCAACGTCCTGACTTTC. As protein: CASSLLTGSGANVLTF.

This clone was seen more than once but under ten times. The V and J genes are TRBV30 and TRBJ2-1; TRBD2 might be the D (6 bases). Trimming pared 3 bases from V and 2 bases from J, leaving 11 bases between. Germline values: CDR1 GTSNPN, CDR2 SVGIG (reference sequence). The CDR3 is made up of 14 amino acids. CDR3 nucleotides: TGTGCCTGGAGCCAACTAGCCCCCTACAATGAGCAGTTCTTC. As protein: CAWSQLAPYNEQFF. The entire variable domain, with the rest obtained from reference TRBV30 and TRBJ2-1, is as follows: SQTIHQWPATLVQPVGSPLSLECTVEGTSNPNLYWYRQAAGRGLQLLFYSVGIGQISSEVPQNLSASRPQDRQFILSSKKLLLSDSGFYLCAWSQLAPYNEQFFGPGTRLTVL.

This chain uses TRBV6-1 with TRBJ1-2; D is ambiguous. Trimming stripped 3 bases from V and 5 bases from J, with 19 bases between. Germline V gene lookup returns CDR1 MNHNS and CDR2 SASEGT. CDR3 length: 16 amino acids. In DNA form, the CDR3 reads TGTGCCAGCAGTGAGGGGAGTTCGGAGGGAGGTTATGGCTACACCTTC. It yields the protein CASSEGSSEGGYGYTF.

This chain links TRBV7-9 with TRBJ2-5, with 8 bases fitting TRBD1. The CDR3 is 14 residues long. In germline, CDR1 is SEHNR, CDR2 FQNEAQ (reference sequence). V shed 4 bases and J 5 bases; nucleotides not matched to a gene: 6. The CDR3 here is CASSSPTGEETQYF. The CDR3 DNA reads as TGTGCCAGCAGCTCACCGACAGGGGAGGAGACCCAGTACTTC.

This chain uses TRBV7-9 with TRBJ2-1; D is perhaps TRBD2 (6 bases). Germline CDR1 and CDR2: SEHNR and FQNEAQ (reference sequence). The V end lost 5 bases, the J end lost 4 bases, and 18 bases lay between the germline ends. This CDR3 is 16 amino acids long. Here the CDR3 reads CASSPKLAEKYNEQFF. The CDR3 DNA is TGTGCCAGCAGCCCGAAACTAGCTGAGAAATACAATGAGCAGTTCTTC.

The gene calls are TRBV27 and TRBJ1-1, with D hard to call. The germline V gene has CDR1 MNHEY and CDR2 SMNVEV (reference sequence). The germline V and J ends were trimmed by 3 bases and 1 base, with 9 bases remaining between them. The CDR3 is 14 amino acids. The CDR3: CASSLEGGNTEAFF. In DNA form, the CDR3 reads TGTGCCAGCAGTTTGGAGGGAGGGAACACTGAAGCTTTCTTT.

The chain carries TRBV28 and TRBJ2-7; unclear D gene. The CDR3 covers 11 residues. CDR1 MDHEN and CDR2 SYDVKM come from the germline V gene. V was clipped by 1 base and J by 6 bases, with 4 bases between them. This CDR3 is CASSLSGEQYF. CDR3 nucleotide sequence: TGTGCCAGCAGTTTATCGGGCGAGCAGTACTTC.

The rearrangement joins TRBV2 to TRBJ2-5, with 11 bases matching TRBD2. V lost 6 bases and J lost 3; bases outside the gene matches: 12. From germline, CDR1 is SNHLY and CDR2 FYNNEI. This CDR3 is 17 amino acids long. Here the CDR3 reads CASRIYRTSGYEETQYF. Written as DNA, the CDR3 is TGTGCCAGCAGGATTTACAGGACTAGCGGGTACGAAGAGACCCAGTACTTC.